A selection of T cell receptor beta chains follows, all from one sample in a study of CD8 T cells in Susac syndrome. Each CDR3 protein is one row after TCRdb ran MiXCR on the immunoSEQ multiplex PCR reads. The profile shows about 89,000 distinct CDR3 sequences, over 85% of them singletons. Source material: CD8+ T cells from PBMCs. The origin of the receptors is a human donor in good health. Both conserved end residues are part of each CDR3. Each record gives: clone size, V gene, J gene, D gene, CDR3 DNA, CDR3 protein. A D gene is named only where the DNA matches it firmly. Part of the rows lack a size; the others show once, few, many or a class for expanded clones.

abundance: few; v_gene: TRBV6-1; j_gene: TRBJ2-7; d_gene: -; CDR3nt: TGTGCCAGCAGTCCAGATCCCTACGAGCAGTACTTC; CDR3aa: CASSPDPYEQYF
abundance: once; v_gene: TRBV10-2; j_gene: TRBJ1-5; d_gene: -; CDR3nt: TGCGCCAGCAGTGACGCCCCCGGGACTCTGTATCAGCCCCAGCATTTT; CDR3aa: CASSDAPGTLYQPQHF
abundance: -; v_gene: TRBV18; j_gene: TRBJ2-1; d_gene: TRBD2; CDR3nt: TGTGCCAGCTCACCCGCTCCACTAGCGGGGGGGCTTGTTGAGCAGTTCTTC; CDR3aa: CASSPAPLAGGLVEQFF
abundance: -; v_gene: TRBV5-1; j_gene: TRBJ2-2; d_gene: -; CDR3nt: TGCGCCAGCAGCTTGGGGGACACCGGGGAGCTGTTTTTT; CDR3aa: CASSLGDTGELFF
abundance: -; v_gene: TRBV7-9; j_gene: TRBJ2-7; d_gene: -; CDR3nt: TGTGCCAGCAGGGGTCCATACGGGGTAGAGGAGCAGTACTTC; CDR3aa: CASRGPYGVEEQYF
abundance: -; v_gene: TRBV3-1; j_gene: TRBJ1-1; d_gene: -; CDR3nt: TGTGCCAGCAGCCAAGACGAGGAGGTGTCCACTGAAGCTTTCTTT; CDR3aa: CASSQDEEVSTEAFF
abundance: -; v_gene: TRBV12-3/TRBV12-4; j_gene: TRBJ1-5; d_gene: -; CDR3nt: TGTGCCAGCAGTCCCATTACCGCCGGGGGCCAGCCCCAGCATTTT; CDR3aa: CASSPITAGGQPQHF
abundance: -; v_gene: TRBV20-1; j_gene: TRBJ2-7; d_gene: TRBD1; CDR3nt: TGCAGTGCTAGAAGACAGGGAACCTACGAGCAGTACTTC; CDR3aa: CSARRQGTYEQYF
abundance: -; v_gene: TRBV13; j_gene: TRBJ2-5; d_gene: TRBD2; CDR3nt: TGTGCCAGCAGCCTCTCTCGGGGGGGGACCCAGTACTTC; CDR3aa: CASSLSRGGTQYF
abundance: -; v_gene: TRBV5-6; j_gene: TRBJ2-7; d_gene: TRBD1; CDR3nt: TGTGCCAGCAGCTTGTGGGACAGGGACTACGAGCAGTACTTC; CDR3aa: CASSLWDRDYEQYF
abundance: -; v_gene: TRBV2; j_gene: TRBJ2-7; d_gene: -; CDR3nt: TGTGCCAGCGGGACCTACGAGCAGTACTTC; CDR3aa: CASGTYEQYF
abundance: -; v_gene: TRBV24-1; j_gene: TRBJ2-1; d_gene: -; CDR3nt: TGTGCCACCTGGTATGGGGGCGGCTGGGGGCAGTTCTTC; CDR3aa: CATWYGGGWGQFF
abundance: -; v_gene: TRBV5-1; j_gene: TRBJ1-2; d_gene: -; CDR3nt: TGCGCCAGCAGCTTGGCCGGTAATGGGGACGCGCCTGATGGCTACACCTTC; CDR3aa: CASSLAGNGDAPDGYTF
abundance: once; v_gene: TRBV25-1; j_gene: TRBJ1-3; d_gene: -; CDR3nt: TGTGCCAGAGAGAACCCGGGACGGAGAAACACCATATATTTT; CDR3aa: CARENPGRRNTIYF
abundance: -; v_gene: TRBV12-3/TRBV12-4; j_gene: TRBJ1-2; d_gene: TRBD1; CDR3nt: TGTGCCAGCAGTTTTAGGACAGGGGACGGCTACACCTTC; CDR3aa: CASSFRTGDGYTF